This TCR beta chain was identified in a study of blood T cell repertoires in COVID-19. The protocol was immunoSEQ multiplex PCR, while the TCRdb copy is restricted to in-frame clones and leaves out a portion. The sample has 200,000 to 300,000 clones; about 82% are singletons. The source of this sequence is an older man with acute or convalescent COVID-19. Material: peripheral blood.

CDR3 in amino acids: CASSLTGDFSPLHF. The CDR3 DNA sequence: TGTGCCAGCAGTTTGACAGGGGATTTTTCACCCCTCCACTTT. The chain joins TRBV28 to TRBJ1-6; 8 nucleotides agree with TRBD1. The junction had 4 bases not matched to a gene; V was cut back by 3 bases and J by 9 bases. The germline gives CDR1 MDHEN, CDR2 SYDVKM. This CDR3 is 14 amino acids long.